This entry lists 22 T cell receptor beta chains sequenced from one sample in a study of blood T cells in healthy people across ages. PCR was performed a second time for about 7 to 12 cycles using a sample-barcoded 5' primer and a J-beta primer mix. TCRdb re-called the 5' RACE reads with MiXCR, one entry per CDR3 protein. Here the sample spans about 600,000 distinct CDR3 sequences, 40% to 55% being singletons. Sequenced: blood. The receptor source for this set is a man aged 80 or over in good health.

This clonotype has more than one count but fewer than ten. The J gene is TRBJ1-2, the V gene TRBV3-1; D remains unclear. The CDR3 is made up of 16 amino acids. CDR1 LGHDT and CDR2 YNNKEL come from the germline V gene (reference sequence). V was cut by 0 bases and J by 3 bases, with 14 bases left in between. CDR3 amino acids: CASSQDRRQGDYGYTF. CDR3 DNA sequence: TGTGCCAGCAGCCAAGACCGCAGGCAAGGTGACTATGGCTACACCTTC.

This chain uses TRBV3-1 with TRBJ1-1; no clear D gene. Germline CDR1 is LGHDT and CDR2 is YNNKEL (reference sequence). V dropped 4 bases and J dropped 6 bases, with 18 bases sitting between them. The CDR3 spans 15 residues. The chain's CDR3 is CASSPSSGSGAEAFF. The CDR3 bases are TGTGCCAGCAGCCCGTCCTCGGGGAGTGGGGCTGAAGCTTTCTTT.

This clonotype was detected only a few times. The J gene is TRBJ2-3, the V gene TRBV20-1, with 10 bases matching TRBD2. CDR1 and CDR2 from the germline V gene are DFQATT and SNEGSKA (reference sequence). This CDR3 spans 14 amino acids. Unmatched junction bases numbered 9, after V lost 6 bases and J lost 6 bases. CDR3: CSATLAGVSDTQYF. The CDR3 DNA reads as TGCAGTGCAACCCTAGCGGGAGTGTCGGATACGCAGTATTTT.

The CDR3 here is CASRLAGVPDTQYF. The CDR3 DNA follows: TGTGCCAGCAGGCTAGCGGGAGTACCAGATACGCAGTATTTT. The genes are TRBV12-3 or TRBV12-4 and TRBJ2-3, with 10 bases aligning to TRBD2. This CDR3 comprises 14 residues. Trimming at V came to 6 bases and at J to 4 bases, leaving 4 bases not matched to a gene.

The chain combines TRBV5-5 with TRBJ2-5, with 8 positions matching TRBD1. Germline CDR1 SGHKS, CDR2 YYEKEE (reference sequence). Losses at the gene ends were 2 bases for V and 5 bases for J; bases not matched to a gene: 11. The CDR3 covers 16 residues. The CDR3 here is CASSLGQGSILETQYF. The CDR3 DNA is TGTGCCAGCAGCTTAGGACAGGGCTCAATTTTGGAGACCCAGTACTTC.

The chain employs TRBV27 and TRBJ2-5; 13 bases align to TRBD2. The V gene's germline CDR1 is MNHEY and CDR2 SMNVEV (reference sequence). V lost 6 bases, J lost 11 bases, and 12 bases stayed unmatched. The CDR3 is made up of 15 amino acids. CDR3 residues: CASRTSGRAGNEQYF. The CDR3 nucleotides read TGTGCCAGCAGAACTAGCGGGAGGGCCGGGAATGAGCAGTACTTC.

V usage is TRBV24-1 and J usage is TRBJ2-7; D possibly matches TRBD1 or TRBD2 (5 bases each). Germline lookup yields CDR1 KGHDR and CDR2 SFDVKD. The CDR3 runs 15 residues. V dropped 3 bases and J dropped 1 base, with 12 bases sitting between them. The CDR3 spells CATSDPRDGSYEQYF. CDR3 nucleotides: TGTGCCACCAGTGATCCCCGGGACGGTTCCTACGAGCAGTACTTC.

Details on this clonotype: Just one base apart from a much larger clone, this may be a read error. The rearrangement links TRBV6-6 to TRBJ1-4; maybe TRBD1 (5 bases). CDR3 length: 14 residues. Per germline, CDR1 MNHNY and CDR2 SVGAGI (reference sequence). The CDR3 DNA follows: TGTGCCGGCAGTTACTCAGCGGGGGAGGGAAAACTGTTTTTT. Translated, it gives CAGSYSAGEGKLFF.

V and J are TRBV9 and TRBJ2-1; tentatively, D is TRBD1 (5 bases). V gave up 0 bases and J gave up 2 bases, with 15 bases separating them. CDR3 size: 17 residues. CDR1 is SGDLS and CDR2 is YYNGEE in the germline V gene. The CDR3: CASSVGRATNAYNEQFF. CDR3 nucleotide sequence: TGTGCCAGCAGCGTAGGCAGGGCAACGAACGCCTACAATGAGCAGTTCTTC.

The chain uses TRBV19 and TRBJ2-7; tentatively, D is TRBD1 or TRBD2 (5 bases each). The CDR3 totals 14 residues. V was clipped by 5 bases and J by 3 bases, with 14 bases between them. The germline V gene encodes CDR1 LNHDA and CDR2 SQIVND (reference sequence). In DNA, the CDR3 is TGTGCCAGTAGTGTCCCGGGGCTGCGCTACGAGCAGTACTTC. This codes for CASSVPGLRYEQYF.

Comment on this clonotype: An end of the junction differs from the germline gene, which may be a read error. This sequence joins TRBV6-1 and TRBJ1-1; D is undetermined. The CDR3 totals 15 residues. The germline CDR1 and CDR2 sequences are MNHNS and SASEGT. The CDR3 loop reads CAISESGGANTEAFF. The CDR3 DNA follows: TGTGCCATCAGTGAGTCGGGAGGCGCGAACACTGAAGCTTTCTTT.

With regard to this clonotype: A much larger clone lies a single base off, so this may be a read error. The chain joins TRBV6-5 to TRBJ2-7, with D unresolved. This CDR3 region has 14 residues. Germline-derived CDR1 and CDR2 are MNHEY and SVGAGI. CDR3 coding DNA: TGTGCCAGCAGACCCACCTTTAGTAGCTACAAGCAGTACTTC. Its protein product is CASRPTFSSYKQYF.

Note on this clonotype: Being one base from a much bigger clone, this may be a read error. The chain recombines TRBV6-5 with TRBJ2-7, with D uncertain. CDR3 length equals 13 residues. CDR1 is MNHEY and CDR2 is SVGAGI in the germline V gene. V lost 6 bases to trimming and J lost 0 bases, with 9 bases between them. The CDR3 nucleotides are TGTGCCAGCAGCCCCAACGACTCCTACGAGCAGTACTTC. Its translation: CASSPNDSYEQYF.

The gene calls are TRBV12-3 or TRBV12-4 and TRBJ1-1; TRBD1 is a possible D gene (5 bases). Trimming took 3 bases from V and 6 from J, leaving 11 bases between them. There are 13 residues in the CDR3. As DNA, the CDR3 is TGTGCCAGCAGTTTCTCAGGGAGGGCTGAAGCTTTCTTT. Its translation: CASSFSGRAEAFF.

This clonotype has at least ten counts. The rearrangement uses TRBV6-6 and TRBJ2-2, with TRBD1 identical over 8 bases. The germline CDR1 and CDR2 sequences are MNHNY and SVGAGI (reference sequence). This CDR3 comprises 15 residues. Trimming cost V 2 bases and J 4 bases; bases outside gene matches: 3. The CDR3 DNA sequence: TGTGCCAGCAGTTACCAGGGGGCGAGCACCGGGGAGCTGTTTTTT. Its translation is CASSYQGASTGELFF.

This rearrangement joins TRBV20-1 to TRBJ2-3; D unresolved. Trimming took 5 bases from V and 4 from J, leaving 10 bases between them. The V gene's germline CDR1 is DFQATT and CDR2 SNEGSKA (reference sequence). The CDR3 length is 12 residues. The CDR3: CSAVGSPDTQYF. The CDR3 bases are TGCAGTGCTGTAGGGTCCCCAGATACGCAGTATTTT.

The chain uses TRBV20-1 and TRBJ2-1; 8 bases align to TRBD1. CDR3 length equals 14 residues. V gave up 5 bases and J gave up 6 bases; unmatched junction bases: 9. Germline-derived CDR1 and CDR2 are DFQATT and SNEGSKA (reference sequence). The CDR3 bases are TGCAGTGCTCCGACAGGGGTTGTTTCCAATGAGCAGTTCTTC. As protein: CSAPTGVVSNEQFF.

The table lists this clonotype with a few counts. This sequence joins TRBV27 and TRBJ2-7, with a possible D match to TRBD1 (6 bases). CDR3 size: 15 residues. With 0 bases removed from V and 1 base from J, the gap between germline ends came to 10 bases. Germline V gives CDR1 MNHEY, CDR2 SMNVEV (reference sequence). Written as DNA, the CDR3 is TGTGCCAGCAGTTTATCCGGGACACGATCCTACGAGCAGTACTTC. Translated: CASSLSGTRSYEQYF.

The CDR3 sequence: CATREGDYGYTF. The CDR3 DNA follows: TGTGCCACTCGGGAGGGAGACTATGGCTACACCTTC. The gene calls are TRBV10-3 and TRBJ1-2; no clear D gene. The germline V and J ends were trimmed by 10 bases and 3 bases, with 12 bases remaining between them. CDR1 and CDR2 from the germline V gene are ENHRY and SYGVKD. The CDR3 loop spans 12 amino acids.

The chain uses TRBV7-2 and TRBJ1-2, with 7 bases that match TRBD1. This CDR3 has 13 amino acids. V lost 5 bases to trimming and J lost 4 bases; unmatched junction nucleotides: 4. Per the germline V gene, CDR1 is SGHTA and CDR2 is FQGNSA. In DNA form, the CDR3 reads TGTGCCAGCAGCCACGACAGGGCCTATGGCTACACCTTC. Amino acid sequence: CASSHDRAYGYTF. Based on the CDR3 plus reference TRBV7-2 and TRBJ1-2, the full variable domain is GAGVSQSPSNKVTEKGKDVELRCDPISGHTALYWYRQSLGQGLEFLIYFQGNSAPDKSGLPSDRFSAERTGGSVSTLTIQRTQQEDSAVYLCASSHDRAYGYTFGSGTRLTVV.

This clonotype was seen more than once but under ten times. J is TRBJ2-5 and V is TRBV7-9; D perhaps matches TRBD1 (5 bases). Germline-derived CDR1 and CDR2 are SEHNR and FQNEAQ (reference sequence). V lost 6 bases, J lost 8 bases, and 10 bases lay in between. This CDR3 spans 11 amino acids. CDR3 sequence (DNA): TGTGCCAGCAGTTCAGGGTACACCCAGTACTTC. Translated, it gives CASSSGYTQYF.

The chain links TRBV7-9 to TRBJ1-2; no definite D call. Trimming removed 10 bases at V and 5 bases at J, with 14 bases between. The CDR3 sequence is 12 residues long. The germline V gene has CDR1 SEHNR and CDR2 FQNEAQ (reference sequence). The CDR3 protein is CAIEQRRYGYTF. CDR3 DNA: TGTGCCATTGAACAGAGAAGGTATGGCTACACCTTC.